Here is one TCR beta chain with its context. The target antigen is unknown. With 60 Vbeta and 13 Jbeta primers, the PCR was carried out. The table came from immunoSEQ multiplex PCR; TCRdb's copy has only in-frame clones and leaves some out. This sample has roughly 100,000 clones, with 71% found just once. Germline values: CDR1 SGHDN, CDR2 FVKESK. The V gene end was trimmed by 4 bases and the J gene end by 0 bases; junction bases not matched to a gene: 8. This CDR3 is built from 18 residues. The data were taken from a study of cytomegalovirus exposure and HLA in healthy donors. Findings and caveats of the study: Highly shared sequence variants in one cluster were likely a sequencing artifact. According to a later analysis, donors in an Asian-associated ancestry cluster reportedly had fewer N-insertions than the approximately 620-donor mean. Segments of the TCR beta V type were, in most cases, productive about 87% or about 30% of the time in an earlier analysis.

Donors sampled were nominally healthy, though unrecorded immune exposures were likely. The receptor comes from a female donor in good health and CMV-seronegative. The source material was PBMCs. V is TRBV14 and J is TRBJ2-2; 10 positions agree with TRBD2. CDR3 nucleotide sequence: TGTGCCAGCAGCCTCCGGACTAGCGGAGTCGCGAACACCGGGGAGCTGTTTTTT. Encoded protein: CASSLRTSGVANTGELFF.